The 7 T cell receptor beta chains in this list originate from one sample, sequenced in a study of cytomegalovirus exposure and HLA in healthy donors. The PCR made use of 60 Vbeta and 13 Jbeta primers. The table came from immunoSEQ multiplex PCR; TCRdb's copy has only in-frame clones and leaves some out. The profile shows 200,000 or so clones, around 73% of them singletons. The sequencing input was PBMCs. These receptors came from a woman in her 30s in good health and CMV-seropositive.

This clone was seen just once. This chain links TRBV7-2 with TRBJ2-3, with 8 bases fitting TRBD1. The trim removed 5 bases at V and 1 base at J, leaving 5 bases unmatched. The CDR3 has 15 amino acids. Looked up from germline, CDR1 is SGHTA and CDR2 is FQGNSA. The CDR3 reads CASSPQDRGTDTQYF. CDR3 coding DNA: TGTGCCAGCAGCCCACAGGACAGGGGCACAGATACGCAGTATTTT.

The J gene is TRBJ2-7, the V gene TRBV4-3; TRBD2 matches at 8 bases. The V segment lost 4 bases and the J segment 7 bases; nucleotides outside the gene matches: 9. Germline V gene lookup returns CDR1 LGHNA and CDR2 YSLEER. The CDR3 is made up of 14 amino acids. CDR3 sequence reads: CASSPTAGAGEQYF. The CDR3, as DNA: TGCGCCAGCAGCCCAACAGCGGGAGCGGGGGAGCAGTACTTC.

The gene calls are TRBV7-2 and TRBJ1-2; no definite D call. V shed 5 bases and J shed 8 bases, with 24 bases lying between them. Germline V gives CDR1 SGHTA, CDR2 FQGNSA. The CDR3 is made up of 16 amino acids. The CDR3 bases are TGTGCCAGCAGCCGTCAATTTGCAGACCCTTCGGGAGGCTACACCTTC. Its protein is CASSRQFADPSGGYTF.

This CDR3 is CASSLIQGYEQYF. CDR3 DNA sequence: TGTGCCAGCAGCTTGATACAGGGCTACGAGCAGTACTTC. The V and J genes are TRBV7-6 and TRBJ2-7; D is perhaps TRBD1 (6 bases). This CDR3 has 13 amino acids. V lost 3 bases and J lost 3, with 9 bases in between. Germline V gene sequence: CDR1 SGHVS, CDR2 FNYEAQ.

CDR3 loop: CASSLARGTDTQYF. The CDR3 nucleotides read TGTGCCAGCAGCTTAGCCAGGGGCACAGATACGCAGTATTTT. The J gene is TRBJ2-3, the V gene TRBV7-2; possibly TRBD1 for D (5 bases). There are 14 residues in the CDR3. The V gene lost 0 bases and the J gene lost 1 base, with 5 bases spanning the gap. Germline values: CDR1 SGHTA, CDR2 FQGNSA.

The V and J genes are TRBV2 and TRBJ2-7; D unclear. This CDR3 comprises 13 residues. Trimming cost V 6 bases and J 3 bases, with 12 bases left between them. Germline CDR1 and CDR2: SNHLY and FYNNEI. CDR3 loop: CASSPLAYYEQYF. CDR3 sequence (DNA): TGTGCCAGCAGCCCCCTCGCGTACTACGAGCAGTACTTC.

For this clone: The sample holds other DNA sequences that translate to the same CDR3. The CDR3 sequence: CASSYSGLSGANVLTF. The CDR3 bases are TGTGCCAGCAGTTACTCGGGGCTCTCTGGGGCCAACGTCCTGACTTTC. J is TRBJ2-6 and V is TRBV6-5, with a possible D match to TRBD1 (5 bases). This CDR3 has 16 residues. Looked up from germline, CDR1 is MNHEY and CDR2 is SVGAGI. The V end was cut by 0 bases, the J end by 0 bases, with 6 bases between.